In its sample, the clone carrying this T cell receptor beta chain was seen a few times. Its antigen remains unidentified. Trimming removed 3 bases from V and 1 base from J, with 13 bases in between. Germline values: CDR1 LGHNA, CDR2 YNFKEQ. This CDR3 comprises 15 residues. This sample is part of a study of blood T cells in healthy people across ages. Findings and limits, study-wide: Naive T cell percentage and TCR beta diversity correlated strongly. The diversity estimates, figures obtained from one million T cells, were considered underestimates.

A sample-barcoded 5' primer and a J-beta primer mix were used in a second PCR of roughly 6 to 11 cycles. TCRdb fed the 5' RACE reads into MiXCR, producing one record per CDR3 protein. Of approximately 800,000 distinct CDR3 sequences in the sample, roughly 40% are singletons; the top ten hold 10% to 15%. The sample consisted of blood. This receptor was identified in a man younger than 35 in good health. The chain employs TRBV4-2 and TRBJ2-7; no firm D call. CDR3 amino acids: CASSQRGQFSYEQYF. CDR3 bases: TGTGCCAGCAGCCAGAGAGGCCAGTTTTCCTACGAGCAGTACTTC.